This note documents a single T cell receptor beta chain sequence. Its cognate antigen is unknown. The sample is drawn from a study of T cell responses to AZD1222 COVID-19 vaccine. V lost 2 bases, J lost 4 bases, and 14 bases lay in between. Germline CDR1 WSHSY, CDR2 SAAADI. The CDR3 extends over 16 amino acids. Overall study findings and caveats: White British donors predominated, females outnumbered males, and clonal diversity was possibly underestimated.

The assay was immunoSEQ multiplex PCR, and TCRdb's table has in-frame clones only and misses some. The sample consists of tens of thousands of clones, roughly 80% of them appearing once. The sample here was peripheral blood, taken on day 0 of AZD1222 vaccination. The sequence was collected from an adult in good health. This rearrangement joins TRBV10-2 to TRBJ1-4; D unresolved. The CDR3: CASSERMGSGNEKLFF. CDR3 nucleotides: TGCGCCAGCAGTGAGAGGATGGGGTCTGGTAATGAAAAACTGTTTTTT.